The 4 T cell receptor beta chains below come from one sample, sequenced in a study of blood T cell repertoires in COVID-19. TCRdb keeps only in-frame clones here, not all; method: immunoSEQ multiplex PCR. Of roughly 83,000 clones detected, approximately 85% appear once; the ten largest clones hold about 8%. The sequenced sample was peripheral blood. The receptors come from a man between 45 and 60 years old with active COVID-19.

The genes are TRBV27 and TRBJ2-1; 8 bases line up with TRBD2. This CDR3 contains 15 residues. Germline V gene sequence: CDR1 MNHEY, CDR2 SMNVEV (reference sequence). J lost 7 bases, V lost 8 bases, and 13 bases had no gene match. CDR3 residues: CASRGAGGGRNEQFF. CDR3 DNA: TGTGCCAGCCGCGGTGCGGGGGGCGGGAGGAATGAGCAGTTCTTC.

The chain couples TRBV6-5 to TRBJ1-2; D is possibly TRBD1 (6 bases). CDR1 and CDR2 from the germline V gene are MNHEY and SVGAGI. This CDR3 spans 14 amino acids. Trimming took 6 bases from V and 2 from J, leaving 13 bases between them. CDR3 amino acids: CASSTTGTNYGYTF. The DNA of the CDR3 is TGTGCCAGCAGCACTACAGGGACGAACTATGGCTACACCTTC.

The CDR3 coding sequence is TGTGCCAGTAGCCTCGGGTCCCCCGGGGAGCTGTTTTTT. Translation gives CASSLGSPGELFF. The chain employs TRBV19 and TRBJ2-2; D remains ambiguous. The CDR3 extends over 13 amino acids. V lost 6 bases and J 6 bases, leaving 11 bases between the germline ends. Germline assignment: CDR1 LNHDA and CDR2 SQIVND (reference sequence).

The V call is TRBV4-1, the J call TRBJ2-3; 9 bases align to TRBD2. The V gene's germline CDR1 is MGHRA and CDR2 YSYEKL. The CDR3 is made up of 16 amino acids. With 1 base clipped from V and 3 bases from J, the junction kept 5 bases outside the gene matches. CDR3 sequence: CASSQALAGVTDTQYF. The CDR3 DNA is TGCGCCAGCAGCCAAGCTTTAGCGGGGGTGACAGATACGCAGTATTTT.